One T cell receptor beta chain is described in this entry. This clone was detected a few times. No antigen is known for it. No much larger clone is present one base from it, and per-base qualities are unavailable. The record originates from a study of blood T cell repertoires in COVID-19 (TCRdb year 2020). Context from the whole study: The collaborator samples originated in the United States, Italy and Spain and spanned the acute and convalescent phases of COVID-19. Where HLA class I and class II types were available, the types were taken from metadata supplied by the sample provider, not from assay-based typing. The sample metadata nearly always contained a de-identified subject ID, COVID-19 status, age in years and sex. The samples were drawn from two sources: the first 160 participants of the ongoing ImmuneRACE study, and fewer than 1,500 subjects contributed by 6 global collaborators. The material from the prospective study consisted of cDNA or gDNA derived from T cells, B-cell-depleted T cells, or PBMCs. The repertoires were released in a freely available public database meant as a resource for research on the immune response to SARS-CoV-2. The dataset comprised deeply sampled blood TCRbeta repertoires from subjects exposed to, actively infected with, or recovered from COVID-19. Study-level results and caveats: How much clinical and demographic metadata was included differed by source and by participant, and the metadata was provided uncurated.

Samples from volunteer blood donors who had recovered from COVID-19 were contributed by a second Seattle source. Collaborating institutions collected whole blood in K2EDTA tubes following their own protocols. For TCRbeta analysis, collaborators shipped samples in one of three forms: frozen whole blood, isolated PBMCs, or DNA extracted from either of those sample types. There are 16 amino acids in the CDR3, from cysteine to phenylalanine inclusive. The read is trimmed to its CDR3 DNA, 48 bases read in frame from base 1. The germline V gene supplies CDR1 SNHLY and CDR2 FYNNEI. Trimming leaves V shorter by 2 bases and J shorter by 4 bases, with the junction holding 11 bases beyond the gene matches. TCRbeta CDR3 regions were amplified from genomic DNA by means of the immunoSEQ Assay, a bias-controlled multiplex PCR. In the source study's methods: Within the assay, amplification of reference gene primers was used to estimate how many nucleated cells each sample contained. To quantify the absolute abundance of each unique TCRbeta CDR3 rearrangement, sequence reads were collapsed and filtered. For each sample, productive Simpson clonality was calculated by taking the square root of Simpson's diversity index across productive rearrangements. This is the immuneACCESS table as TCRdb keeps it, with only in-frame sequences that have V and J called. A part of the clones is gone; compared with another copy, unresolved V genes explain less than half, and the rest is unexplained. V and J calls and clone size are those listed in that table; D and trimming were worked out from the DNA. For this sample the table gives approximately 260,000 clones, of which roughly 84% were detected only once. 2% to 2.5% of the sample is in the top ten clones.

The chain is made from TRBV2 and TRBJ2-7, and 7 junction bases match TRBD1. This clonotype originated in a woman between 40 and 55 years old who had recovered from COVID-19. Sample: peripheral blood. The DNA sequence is TGTGCCAGCAGTGAAATCGAACAGGGGAAGCCTTACGAGCAGTACTTC. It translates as CASSEIEQGKPYEQYF. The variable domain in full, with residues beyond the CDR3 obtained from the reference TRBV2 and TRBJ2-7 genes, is EPEVTQTPSHQVTQMGQEVILRCVPISNHLYFYWYRQILGQKVEFLVSFYNNEISEKSEIFDDQFSVERPDGSNFTLKIRSTKLEDSAMYFCASSEIEQGKPYEQYFGPGTRLTVT.